This T cell receptor beta chain derives from a study of immune evolution from preneoplasia to lung adenocarcinoma. Background on the study: HLA loss of heterozygosity: 7% AIS, 15% MIA, more than 25% ADC, none AAH. Findings and limits, study-wide: Normal lung had highest clonality; later lesions appeared denser, more diverse.

Looked up from germline, CDR1 is SEHNR and CDR2 is FQNEAQ (reference sequence). The CDR3 runs to 16 residues. J gave up 3 bases and V 3 bases, and 8 bases lay outside the gene matches. Nucleic acids came from premalignant or tumor cells enriched by macro-dissection. Of note for this clone: Its antigen remains unknown.

Sequenced by immunoSEQ multiplex PCR; TCRdb stores in-frame clones only, minus some. The sample lists thousands of clones, around 84% occurring once. The chain recombines TRBV7-9 with TRBJ2-7, with 10 positions matching TRBD2. This receptor was identified in a person aged 70 to 85 with invasive lung adenocarcinoma. Material for sequencing was FFPE invasive lung adenocarcinoma tissue. CDR3 region: CASSFWGASGSYEQYF. CDR3 nucleotide sequence: TGTGCCAGCAGCTTTTGGGGGGCTAGCGGGAGCTACGAGCAGTACTTC.